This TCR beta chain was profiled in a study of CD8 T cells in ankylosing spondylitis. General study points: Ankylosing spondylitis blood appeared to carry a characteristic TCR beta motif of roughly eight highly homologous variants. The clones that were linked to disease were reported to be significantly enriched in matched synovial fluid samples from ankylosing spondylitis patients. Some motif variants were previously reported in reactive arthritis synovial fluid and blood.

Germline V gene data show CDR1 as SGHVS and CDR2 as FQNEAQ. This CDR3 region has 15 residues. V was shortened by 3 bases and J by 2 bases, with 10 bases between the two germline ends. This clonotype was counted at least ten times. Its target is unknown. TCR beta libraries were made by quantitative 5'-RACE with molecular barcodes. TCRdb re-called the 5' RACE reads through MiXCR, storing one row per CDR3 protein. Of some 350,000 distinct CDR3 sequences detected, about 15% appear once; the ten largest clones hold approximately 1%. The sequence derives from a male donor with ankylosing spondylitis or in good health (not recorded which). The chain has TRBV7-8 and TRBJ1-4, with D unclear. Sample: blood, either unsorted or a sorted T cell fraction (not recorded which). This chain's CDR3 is CASSFSTSTNEKLFF. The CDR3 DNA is TGTGCCAGCAGCTTTTCGACGTCGACTAATGAAAAACTGTTTTTT.